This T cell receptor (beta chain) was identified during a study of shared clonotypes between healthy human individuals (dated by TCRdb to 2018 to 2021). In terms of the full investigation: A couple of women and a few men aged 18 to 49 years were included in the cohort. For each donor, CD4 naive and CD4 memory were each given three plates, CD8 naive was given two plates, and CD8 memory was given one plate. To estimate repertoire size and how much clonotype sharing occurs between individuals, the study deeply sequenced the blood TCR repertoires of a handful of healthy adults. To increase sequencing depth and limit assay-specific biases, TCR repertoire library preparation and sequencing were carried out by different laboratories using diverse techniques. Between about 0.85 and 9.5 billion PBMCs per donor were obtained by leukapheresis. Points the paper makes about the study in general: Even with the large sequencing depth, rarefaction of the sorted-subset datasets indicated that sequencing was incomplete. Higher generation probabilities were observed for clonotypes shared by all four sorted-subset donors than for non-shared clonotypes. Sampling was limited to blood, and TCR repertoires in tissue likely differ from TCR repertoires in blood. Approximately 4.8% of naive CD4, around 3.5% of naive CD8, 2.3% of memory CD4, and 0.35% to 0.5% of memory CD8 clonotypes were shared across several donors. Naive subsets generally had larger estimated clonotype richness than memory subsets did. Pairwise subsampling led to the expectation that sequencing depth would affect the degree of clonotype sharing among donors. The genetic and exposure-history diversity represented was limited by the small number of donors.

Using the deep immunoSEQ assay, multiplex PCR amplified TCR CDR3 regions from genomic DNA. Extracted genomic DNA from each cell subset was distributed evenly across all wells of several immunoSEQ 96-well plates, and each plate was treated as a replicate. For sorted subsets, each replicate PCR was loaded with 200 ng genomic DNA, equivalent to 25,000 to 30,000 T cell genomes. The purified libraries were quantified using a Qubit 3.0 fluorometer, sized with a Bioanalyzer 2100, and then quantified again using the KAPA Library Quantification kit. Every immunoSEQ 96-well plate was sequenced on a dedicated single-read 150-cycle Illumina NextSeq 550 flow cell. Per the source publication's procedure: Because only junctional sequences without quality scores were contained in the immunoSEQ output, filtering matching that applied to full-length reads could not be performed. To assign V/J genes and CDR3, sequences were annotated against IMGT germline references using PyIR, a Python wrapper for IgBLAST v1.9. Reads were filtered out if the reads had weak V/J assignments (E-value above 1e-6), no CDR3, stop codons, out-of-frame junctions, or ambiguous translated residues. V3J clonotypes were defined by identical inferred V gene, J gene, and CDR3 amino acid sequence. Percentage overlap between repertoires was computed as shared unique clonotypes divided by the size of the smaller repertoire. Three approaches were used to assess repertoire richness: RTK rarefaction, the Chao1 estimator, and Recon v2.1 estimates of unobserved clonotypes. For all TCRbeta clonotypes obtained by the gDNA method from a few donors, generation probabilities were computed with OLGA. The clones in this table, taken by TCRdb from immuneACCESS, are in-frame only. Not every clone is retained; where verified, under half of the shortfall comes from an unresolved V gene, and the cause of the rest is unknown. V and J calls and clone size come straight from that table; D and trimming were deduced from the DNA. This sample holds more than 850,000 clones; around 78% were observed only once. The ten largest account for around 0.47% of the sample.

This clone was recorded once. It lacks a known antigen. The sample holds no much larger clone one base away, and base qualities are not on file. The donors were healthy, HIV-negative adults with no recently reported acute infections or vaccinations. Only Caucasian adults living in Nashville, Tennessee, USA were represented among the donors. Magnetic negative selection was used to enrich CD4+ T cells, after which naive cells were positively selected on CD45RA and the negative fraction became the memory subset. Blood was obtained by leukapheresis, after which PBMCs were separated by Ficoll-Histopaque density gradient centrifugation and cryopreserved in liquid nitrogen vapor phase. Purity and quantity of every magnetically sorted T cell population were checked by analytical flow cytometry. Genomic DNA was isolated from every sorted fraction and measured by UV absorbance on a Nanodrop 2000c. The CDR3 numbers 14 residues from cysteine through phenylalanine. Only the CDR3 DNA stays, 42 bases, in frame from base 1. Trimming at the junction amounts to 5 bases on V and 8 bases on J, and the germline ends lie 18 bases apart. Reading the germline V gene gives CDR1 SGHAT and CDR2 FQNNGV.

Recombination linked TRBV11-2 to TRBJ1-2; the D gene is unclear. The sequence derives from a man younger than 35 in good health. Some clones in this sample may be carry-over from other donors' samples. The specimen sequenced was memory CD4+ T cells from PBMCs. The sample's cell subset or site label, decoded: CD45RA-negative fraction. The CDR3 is CASSLARGIGGYTF. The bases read TGTGCCAGCAGCCTGGCACGGGGAATAGGGGGCTACACCTTC.